This T cell receptor beta chain was profiled in a study of OX40 agonist ivuxolimab in advanced cancers. Turning to the study itself: Partial responses were achieved by three patients, of whom one had hepatocellular carcinoma and two had cutaneous melanoma. Study outcomes and limitations: Normalized expansion of T-cell clones was also low for some nonresponders. In general, CD8+ T cells held more expanded clones than CD4+ did, on average.

A remark on this clone: Its specificity is not known.

The data were produced by immunoSEQ multiplex PCR, yet TCRdb's version contains in-frame clones alone and is incomplete. This sample has 150,000 to 190,000 clones, with approximately 94% found just once. Germline V gene lookup returns CDR1 LGHNA and CDR2 YNFKEQ. CDR3 size: 14 residues. Trimming removed 4 bases at V and 8 bases at J, with 16 bases between. Blood sampling took place at baseline, cycle 4 day 1, and cycle 7 day 1. The TCR comes from an adult with an advanced solid tumor such as melanoma, head and neck, liver or kidney cancer. The chain uses TRBV4-2 and TRBJ2-3, with a tentative D call TRBD1 (6 bases). The sample here was CD4+ or CD8+ T cells sorted from blood, taken in a trial of the OX40 agonist ivuxolimab. The DNA of the CDR3 is TGTGCCAGCAGCCTTTTAATAGGGGGACGTACGCAGTATTTT. It specifies CASSLLIGGRTQYF.